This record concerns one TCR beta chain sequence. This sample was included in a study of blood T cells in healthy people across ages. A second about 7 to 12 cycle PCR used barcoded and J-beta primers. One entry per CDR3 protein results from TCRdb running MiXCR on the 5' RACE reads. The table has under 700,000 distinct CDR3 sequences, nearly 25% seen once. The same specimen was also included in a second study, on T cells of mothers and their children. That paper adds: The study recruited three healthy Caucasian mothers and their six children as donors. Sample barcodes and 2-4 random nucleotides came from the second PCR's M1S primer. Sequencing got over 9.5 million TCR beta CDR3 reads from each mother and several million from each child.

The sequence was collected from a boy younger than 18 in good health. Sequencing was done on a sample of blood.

This CDR3 is CASSFGQEEKLFF. The CDR3 bases are TGTGCCAGCAGCTTCGGACAGGAAGAAAAACTGTTTTTT. This chain links TRBV9 with TRBJ1-4, with 7 bases matching TRBD1. Trimming removed 4 bases from V and 8 bases from J; junction bases left unmatched: 5. The CDR3 length is 13 residues. Per germline, CDR1 SGDLS and CDR2 YYNGEE.